The clone carrying this T cell receptor beta chain was detected many times. The sample is drawn from a study of blood T cells in healthy people across ages. Next came a second PCR, run for 7 to 11 cycles, which used a sample-barcoded 5' primer along with a J-beta primer mix. Via MiXCR, TCRdb re-called the 5' RACE reads, giving one row per CDR3 protein. The sample consists of 1.5 million to 2 million distinct CDR3 sequences, about 39% of them appearing once. The germline V gene has CDR1 SGHTA and CDR2 FQGNSA. The CDR3 extends over 14 amino acids. Trimming took off 4 bases at V and 7 bases at J, with 16 bases between the two ends.

The gene calls are TRBV7-2 and TRBJ1-2, with a weak D call TRBD1 (5 bases). The receptor's source is a human donor in good health. The sequencing sample was made of blood. The CDR3 sequence: CASSSTGGLLGYTF. In nucleotides, the CDR3 is TGTGCCAGCAGCTCGACCGGGGGGTTGCTTGGCTACACCTTC.